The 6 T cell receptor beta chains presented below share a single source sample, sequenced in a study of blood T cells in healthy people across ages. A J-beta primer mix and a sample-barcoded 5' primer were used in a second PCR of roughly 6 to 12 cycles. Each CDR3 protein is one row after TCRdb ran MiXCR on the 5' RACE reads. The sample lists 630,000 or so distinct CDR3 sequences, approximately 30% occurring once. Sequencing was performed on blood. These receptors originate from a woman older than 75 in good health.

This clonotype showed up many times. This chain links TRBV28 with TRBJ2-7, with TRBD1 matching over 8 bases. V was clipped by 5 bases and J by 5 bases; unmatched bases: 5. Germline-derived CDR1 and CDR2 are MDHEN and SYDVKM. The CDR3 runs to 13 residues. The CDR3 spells CASSLTGANEQYF. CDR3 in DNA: TGTGCCAGCAGTCTGACAGGGGCGAACGAGCAGTACTTC.

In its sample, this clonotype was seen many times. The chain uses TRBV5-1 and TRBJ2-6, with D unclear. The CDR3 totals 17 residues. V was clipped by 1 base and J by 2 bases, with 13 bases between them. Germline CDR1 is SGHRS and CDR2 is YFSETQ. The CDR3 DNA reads TGCGCCAGCAGCTTGCTCTTGGGGTCTGCTGGGGCCAACGTCCTGACTTTC. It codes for CASSLLLGSAGANVLTF.

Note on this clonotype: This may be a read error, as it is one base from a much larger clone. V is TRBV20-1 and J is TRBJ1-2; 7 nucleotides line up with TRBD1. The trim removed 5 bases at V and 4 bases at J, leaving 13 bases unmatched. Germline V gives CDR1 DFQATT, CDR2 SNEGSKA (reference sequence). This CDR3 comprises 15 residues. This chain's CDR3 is CSADPGQAYSYGYTF. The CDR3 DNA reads TGCAGTGCTGACCCCGGACAGGCTTATAGCTATGGCTACACCTTC.

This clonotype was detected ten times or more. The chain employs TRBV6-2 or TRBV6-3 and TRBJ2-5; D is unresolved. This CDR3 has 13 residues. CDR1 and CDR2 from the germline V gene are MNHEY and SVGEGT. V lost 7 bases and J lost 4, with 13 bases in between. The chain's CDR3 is CASTPSGPETQYF. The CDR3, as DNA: TGTGCCAGCACCCCCTCAGGCCCAGAGACCCAGTACTTC.

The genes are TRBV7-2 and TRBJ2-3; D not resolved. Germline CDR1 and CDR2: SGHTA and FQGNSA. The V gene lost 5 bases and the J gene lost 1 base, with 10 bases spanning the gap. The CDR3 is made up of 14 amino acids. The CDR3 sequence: CASSVNPGTDTQYF. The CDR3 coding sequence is TGTGCCAGCAGCGTCAACCCCGGCACAGATACGCAGTATTTT.

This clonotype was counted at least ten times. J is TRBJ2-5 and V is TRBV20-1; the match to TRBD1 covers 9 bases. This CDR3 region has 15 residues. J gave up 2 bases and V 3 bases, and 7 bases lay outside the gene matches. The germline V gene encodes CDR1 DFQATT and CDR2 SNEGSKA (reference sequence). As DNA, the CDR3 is TGCAGTGCTAGCCTCGGGGGACAGGGACAAGAGACCCAGTACTTC. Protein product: CSASLGGQGQETQYF.